The rows below give T cell receptor beta chains drawn from one sample of a study of T cells in Graves' hyperthyroidism and ophthalmopathy. TCRdb re-called the multiplex PCR reads with MiXCR, one entry per CDR3 protein. The sample has around 480,000 distinct CDR3 sequences, about 15% seen once; the top ten hold less than 20%. The sample taken for sequencing was blood. These receptors came from a woman aged 18-35 years with Graves' hyperthyroidism. Each CDR3 is given with its conserved first and last residue. A D gene is named only where the DNA matches it firmly. Expanded clones are given a class, and other clones once, few, many or no size at all.

>TRBJ1-2|TRBV19|NA|NA
CASSTAGTPPGYTF
TGTGCCAGTAGTACGGCCGGGACCCCGCCGGGCTACACCTTC
>TRBJ2-3|TRBV12-3/TRBV12-4|TRBD2|many
CASSLIGLGVGDTQYF
TGTGCCAGCAGTTTAATTGGACTAGGAGTAGGGGATACGCAGTATTTT
>TRBJ1-1|TRBV5-1|NA|many
CASSASGGNTEAFF
TGCGCCAGCAGCGCATCCGGGGGTAACACTGAAGCTTTCTTT
>TRBJ1-2|TRBV27|TRBD1|NA
CASSKIQGRYYGYTF
TGTGCCAGCAGTAAAATACAGGGGAGGTACTATGGCTACACCTTC
>TRBJ2-3|TRBV12-3/TRBV12-4|NA|many
CASSLWADTQYF
TGTGCCAGCAGTTTGTGGGCAGATACGCAGTATTTT
>TRBJ2-7|TRBV10-2|TRBD2|many
CAIALAFSYEQYF
TGCGCCATTGCACTAGCGTTTAGCTACGAGCAGTACTTC
>TRBJ2-7|TRBV11-2|NA|NA
CASSLRSLSYEQYF
TGTGCCAGCAGCTTACGGAGTCTCTCCTACGAGCAGTACTTC
>TRBJ2-1|TRBV6-1|NA|NA
CASSPGVYREQFF
TGTGCCAGCAGTCCAGGGGTTTACCGCGAGCAGTTCTTC
>TRBJ2-7|TRBV24-1|TRBD1|many
CATSPSSGQGPYEQYF
TGTGCCACCAGTCCCTCGTCGGGACAGGGCCCCTACGAGCAGTACTTC
>TRBJ1-1|TRBV27|NA|many
CASMGLGAMNTEAFF
TGTGCCAGCATGGGGCTTGGGGCCATGAACACTGAAGCTTTCTTT
>TRBJ1-2|TRBV30|NA|many
CAWSVYAYGYTF
TGTGCCTGGAGTGTATACGCCTATGGCTACACCTTC
>TRBJ2-2|TRBV6-2/TRBV6-3|NA|many
CASSREFLFGELFF
TGTGCCAGCAGTCGGGAGTTCCTATTCGGGGAGCTGTTTTTT
>TRBJ1-4|TRBV3-1|NA|few
CASSQGSAATNEKLFF
TGTGCCAGCAGCCAAGGGTCAGCCGCAACTAATGAAAAACTGTTTTTT
>TRBJ1-2|TRBV6-1|TRBD1|many
CASSQWDRGGYGYTF
TGTGCCAGCAGTCAATGGGACAGGGGGGGGTATGGCTACACCTTC
>TRBJ2-7|TRBV28|NA|many
CASSFRVDEQYF
TGTGCCAGCAGTTTTCGGGTAGACGAGCAGTACTTC
>TRBJ1-2|TRBV7-8|NA|many
CASSFPTVNYGYTF
TGTGCCAGCAGCTTCCCCACAGTTAACTATGGCTACACCTTC
>TRBJ2-2|TRBV12-3/TRBV12-4|TRBD2|many
CASIYGGGAPGQLFF
TGTGCCAGCATCTACGGGGGGGGGGCGCCGGGGCAGCTGTTTTTT
>TRBJ2-7|TRBV7-2|NA|NA
CASSLARKVDEQYF
TGTGCCAGCAGCCTCGCCCGCAAGGTCGACGAGCAGTACTTC
>TRBJ2-1|TRBV6-1|TRBD2|many
CASNVAGDAQNEQFF
TGTGCCAGCAACGTGGCGGGAGATGCTCAGAATGAGCAGTTCTTC
>TRBJ2-2|TRBV5-1|TRBD1|few
CASSLVGQTPGELFF
TGCGCCAGCAGCTTGGTGGGACAGACCCCCGGGGAGCTGTTTTTT
>TRBJ1-2|TRBV3-1|NA|many
CASSPQQGVSYGYTF
TGTGCCAGCAGCCCCCAACAGGGAGTTAGCTATGGCTACACCTTC
>TRBJ2-4|TRBV3-1|NA|many
CASSQVLQGAKNIQYF
TGTGCCAGCAGCCAGGTTCTCCAGGGGGCCAAAAACATTCAGTACTTC
>TRBJ2-2|TRBV7-3|TRBD2|few
CASSFGNSGRANTGELFF
TGTGCCAGCAGCTTCGGTAATAGCGGGAGAGCGAACACCGGGGAGCTGTTTTTT
>TRBJ2-7|TRBV12-3/TRBV12-4|TRBD2|many
CASKREPPGEQYF
TGTGCCAGCAAGCGGGAACCGCCGGGGGAGCAGTACTTC
>TRBJ2-1|TRBV2|NA|many
CASSADPRGHEQFF
TGTGCCAGCAGCGCTGACCCCAGGGGACATGAGCAGTTCTTC
>TRBJ2-6|TRBV11-2|TRBD1|many
CASSSRDRGSGANVLTF
TGTGCCAGCAGCTCCCGGGACAGGGGCTCTGGGGCCAACGTCCTGACTTTC
>TRBJ1-5|TRBV18|TRBD1|many
CASSRAEGTGDQPQHF
TGTGCCAGCTCACGCGCCGAAGGGACAGGGGACCAGCCCCAGCATTTT
>TRBJ2-4|TRBV11-1|NA|NA
CASSLGGVTKNIQYF
TGTGCCAGCAGCTTAGGGGGGGTAACCAAAAACATTCAGTACTTC
>TRBJ2-1|TRBV5-1|TRBD2|few
CASSPGLAASSYNEQFF
TGCGCCAGCAGCCCGGGACTAGCGGCGAGCTCCTACAATGAGCAGTTCTTC
>TRBJ1-2|TRBV11-1|TRBD1|NA
CASSAQTGGLYGYTF
TGTGCCAGCAGCGCCCAGACAGGGGGGCTCTATGGCTACACCTTC
>TRBJ1-2|TRBV11-2|NA|many
CASTLQPSNYGYTF
TGTGCCAGCACCCTCCAACCATCTAACTATGGCTACACCTTC
>TRBJ1-4|TRBV28|NA|many
CASSLSGPANEKLFF
TGTGCCAGCAGTTTATCGGGACCAGCTAATGAAAAACTGTTTTTT
>TRBJ2-1|TRBV5-1|TRBD2|NA
CASSKRTSDYNEQFF
TGCGCCAGCAGCAAAAGGACTAGCGACTACAATGAGCAGTTCTTC
>TRBJ2-4|TRBV6-2/TRBV6-3|TRBD2|few
CASSTPGSGSLDIQYF
TGTGCCAGCAGTACCCCGGGTAGCGGGAGTTTAGACATTCAGTACTTC
>TRBJ1-6|TRBV20-1|TRBD1|NA
CSARDQRQGTNSPLHF
TGCAGTGCTAGAGATCAACGACAGGGTACGAATTCACCCCTCCACTTT